This TCR beta chain comes out of a study of blood T cell repertoires in COVID-19. Study information: T cells, B-cell-depleted T cells, or PBMCs provided the cDNA or gDNA that served as material.

The CDR3 consists of 17 residues. The germline CDR1 and CDR2 sequences are SGHDT and YYEEEE. J lost 3 bases, V lost 4 bases, and 7 bases had no gene match. Sequencing used immunoSEQ multiplex PCR; TCRdb keeps in-frame clones, though not all of them. The sample shows approximately 390,000 clones, over 75% of them seen only once. Sequencing input: PBMCs or T cells enriched from blood (not recorded which). This receptor was obtained from a woman aged 40 to 49 with acute COVID-19. The chain has TRBV5-6 and TRBJ2-1; 13 positions agree with TRBD2. The CDR3 protein is CASSQRLAGGRYNEQFF. For the CDR3, the DNA is TGTGCCAGCAGCCAACGACTAGCGGGGGGTCGCTACAATGAGCAGTTCTTC.